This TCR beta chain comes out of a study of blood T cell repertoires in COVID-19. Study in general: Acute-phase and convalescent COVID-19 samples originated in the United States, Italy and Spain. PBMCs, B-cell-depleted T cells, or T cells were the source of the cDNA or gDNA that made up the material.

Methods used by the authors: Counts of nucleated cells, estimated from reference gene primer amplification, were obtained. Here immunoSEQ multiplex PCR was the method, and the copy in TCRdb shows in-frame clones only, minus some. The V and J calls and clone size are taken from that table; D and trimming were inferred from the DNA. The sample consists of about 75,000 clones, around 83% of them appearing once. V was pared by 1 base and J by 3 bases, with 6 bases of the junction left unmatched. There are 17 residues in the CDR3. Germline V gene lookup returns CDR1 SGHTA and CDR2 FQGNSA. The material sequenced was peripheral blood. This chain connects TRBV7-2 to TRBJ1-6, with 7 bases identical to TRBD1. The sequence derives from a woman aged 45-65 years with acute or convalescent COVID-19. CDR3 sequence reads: CASSLGTYRGYNSPLHF. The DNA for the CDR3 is TGTGCCAGCAGCTTAGGAACGTACAGGGGCTATAATTCACCCCTCCACTTT.